The clone carrying this T cell receptor beta chain was seen at least ten times. These data are taken from a study of T cells in Graves' hyperthyroidism and ophthalmopathy. Overall study context: Blood was drawn when the patient was first diagnosed and still untreated.

CDR3 size: 13 residues. Trimming took 0 bases from V and 3 from J, leaving 6 bases between them. CDR1 and CDR2 (germline): LNHDA, SQIVND (reference sequence). Using RNA transcripts as the source, TCR beta CDR3 regions were amplified. Researchers ran a first-round RT-PCR on the TCR CDR3 using the HTBI primer set. TCRdb analysed the multiplex PCR reads with MiXCR anew, one entry per CDR3 protein. Found here are about 410,000 distinct CDR3 sequences, about 15% of them singletons; the top ten hold about 20%. What was sequenced was blood. The source of this sequence is a woman in her twenties or thirties with Graves' ophthalmopathy. The chain joins TRBV19 to TRBJ2-7, with D perhaps TRBD1 (5 bases). The CDR3 region has the DNA TGTGCCAGTAGTATAGAAGACAGCTACGAGCAGTACTTC. Its protein is CASSIEDSYEQYF.